Listed below are T cell receptor beta chains from one sample, sequenced in a study of T-cell memory formation after mild COVID-19. TCRdb processed the 5' RACE reads anew with MiXCR; each CDR3 protein has one entry. Found here are hundreds of thousands of distinct CDR3 sequences, about 17% of them singletons; the top ten hold roughly 21%. Sequenced: PBMCs or a T cell subset sorted from them (not recorded which). These TCRs come from a man aged 18 to 30 who had mild COVID-19 (a few samples of this study predate the infection). Cell type and time point are not known. Both conserved end residues are part of each CDR3.

J,V,CDR3
TRBJ2-5,TRBV5-1,CASSRDTSQETQYF
TRBJ1-2,TRBV7-9,CASSLGFAVYGYTF
TRBJ2-5,TRBV20-1,CSARGLAGLLKTQYF
TRBJ2-7,TRBV7-9,CASSPTGLGFEQYF
TRBJ2-7,TRBV5-1,CASSSSRTYEQYF
TRBJ2-2,TRBV5-1,CASSLSERGNTGELFF
TRBJ1-1,TRBV4-1,CASSQYRGGAAEAFF
TRBJ2-7,TRBV3-1,CASSLTRTHEQYF
TRBJ2-1,TRBV7-2,CASSLEDSGNEQFF
TRBJ2-3,TRBV12-3/TRBV12-4,CASSDLAGATDTQYF
TRBJ2-3,TRBV20-1,CSAEATNTQYF
TRBJ2-3,TRBV4-3,CASSSGRGYTDTQYF
TRBJ2-1,TRBV2,CASSPTGPVDNEQFF
TRBJ2-2,TRBV10-3,CAISEADRASGELFF
TRBJ2-5,TRBV6-5,CASSRGASPETQYF
TRBJ1-1,TRBV4-1,CASSQARTRGGIEAFF
TRBJ2-3,TRBV28,CASAGGLDTQYF
TRBJ2-3,TRBV4-1,CASSQSLAGVTDTQYF
TRBJ2-7,TRBV15,CATSTSRDSHSYEQYF
TRBJ2-5,TRBV4-1,CASSPWGQGARNPPGTQYF
TRBJ2-3,TRBV6-5,CASSYSTPATQYF
TRBJ2-3,TRBV7-8,CASSLALGGTSGGYLTDTQYF
TRBJ1-1,TRBV2,CASSEGLGTEAFF
TRBJ2-7,TRBV7-9,CASSLLGQWEEQYF
TRBJ1-2,TRBV19,CASTPDEYYGYTF
TRBJ2-1,TRBV15,CATSLDGAYNEQFF
TRBJ1-1,TRBV4-1,CASSQPGTGGTEAFF
TRBJ1-4,TRBV12-3/TRBV12-4,CASTQTSPSKLFF
TRBJ2-5,TRBV7-9,CASSRDYAETQYF
TRBJ1-5,TRBV27,CAGGYKQPQHF
TRBJ2-7,TRBV29-1,CSVLDGSSYEQYF
TRBJ1-1,TRBV9,CASSVDGGALVGTEAFF
TRBJ2-1,TRBV20-1,CSARAEIRLAGYYNEQFF
TRBJ2-3,TRBV11-2,CASSSQGWGRSTDTQYF
TRBJ2-1,TRBV5-1,CASSLDPRLSYNEQFF
TRBJ1-1,TRBV10-3,CAISDVTFEAFF
TRBJ2-3,TRBV7-2,CASSLWLAGDYPDTQYF
TRBJ2-6,TRBV5-1,CASSSGHTLSGANVLTF
TRBJ1-1,TRBV28,CASSPHRGVSFF
TRBJ2-5,TRBV7-3,CASSLGSGQGTQYF
TRBJ1-2,TRBV28,CASKAGGNYGYTF
TRBJ2-1,TRBV5-4,CASSLGGAGTYNEQFF